This T cell receptor beta chain was recorded in a study of PD-L1 blockade in urothelial cancer. In the study overall: The study recovered a median of around 140,000 T cells per blood sample.

Germline V gene data show CDR1 as SGHVS and CDR2 as FQNEAQ. V was clipped by 0 bases and J by 3 bases, with 18 bases between them. The CDR3 runs to 17 residues. Using immunoSEQ multiplex PCR, the repertoire was profiled, and TCRdb retains in-frame clones only, with some absent. Counted here are tens of thousands of clones, more than 75% occurring once; the ten biggest clones make up more than 8%. The chain links TRBV7-8 to TRBJ2-7; the D gene is possibly TRBD1 (7 bases). The clonotype originates from a man between 65 and 85 years old with urothelial cancer. The sequencing used PBMCs, collected around atezolizumab (anti-PD-L1) treatment. The chain's CDR3 is CASSLALIRGAHYEQYF. CDR3 DNA: TGTGCCAGCAGCTTAGCGCTAATCAGGGGGGCCCACTACGAGCAGTACTTC.